This T cell receptor beta chain appears in the sequencing data of a study of blood T cells in healthy people across ages. Overall study findings and caveats: Among T cells, TCR beta diversity per million cells dropped roughly linearly as age rose. More naive CD4+ cells and higher diversity were found in long-lived than in aged donors.

V was clipped by 5 bases and J by 4 bases, with 8 bases between them. The CDR3 totals 12 residues. The germline V gene has CDR1 SEHNR and CDR2 FQNEAQ (reference sequence). Notes on this clonotype: Its target is unknown.

Sample-barcoded 5' priming and a J-beta primer mix drove a second PCR of 7 to 11 cycles. Each sample provided no less than 2.5 million CDR3-containing paired-end reads. TCRdb re-derived calls from the 5' RACE reads in MiXCR, one entry per CDR3 protein. The repertoire consists of hundreds of thousands of distinct CDR3 sequences, with roughly 60% occurring once and the leading ten covering 22%. V usage is TRBV7-9 and J usage is TRBJ1-2; no reliable D call. This TCR derives from a man aged 25-45 years in good health. Specimen: blood. The CDR3 loop reads CASSGETYGYTF. The CDR3 DNA reads as TGTGCCAGCAGCGGGGAAACCTATGGCTACACCTTC.